This T cell receptor beta chain was captured by sequencing in a study of radiation and T cells in renal cell carcinoma. As to this clone: Its antigen remains unidentified.

Sample time point: blood 4 weeks post-SBRT, at nephrectomy. Indicated treatment: 15 Gy SBRT to primary tumor, nephrectomy 4 weeks later. Nephrectomy followed 15 Gy stereotactic body radiation by 4 weeks. This renal cell carcinoma was of the clear cell type. Study-wide points: No pretreatment tumor biopsies were available for baseline clonotypes. In blood, top tumor clones expanded by 2 weeks, shrinking by 4.

Profiling relied on immunoSEQ multiplex PCR, and the TCRdb table lists in-frame clones only, not all of them. The sample lists approximately 150,000 clones, 65% to 90% occurring once. Germline V gene sequence: CDR1 KGHSH, CDR2 LQKENI. Losses at the gene ends were 3 bases for V and 6 bases for J; bases not matched to a gene: 5. This CDR3 is built from 14 residues. This receptor was identified in a woman in her fifties or sixties with renal cell carcinoma. The source was blood, collected from a patient whose treatment included radiotherapy and nephrectomy. The rearrangement links TRBV18 to TRBJ2-7; 10 bases fit TRBD2. The CDR3 DNA reads TGTGCCAGCTCACCCCTAGCGGGAGATTCCGAGCAGTACTTC. Its protein is CASSPLAGDSEQYF.